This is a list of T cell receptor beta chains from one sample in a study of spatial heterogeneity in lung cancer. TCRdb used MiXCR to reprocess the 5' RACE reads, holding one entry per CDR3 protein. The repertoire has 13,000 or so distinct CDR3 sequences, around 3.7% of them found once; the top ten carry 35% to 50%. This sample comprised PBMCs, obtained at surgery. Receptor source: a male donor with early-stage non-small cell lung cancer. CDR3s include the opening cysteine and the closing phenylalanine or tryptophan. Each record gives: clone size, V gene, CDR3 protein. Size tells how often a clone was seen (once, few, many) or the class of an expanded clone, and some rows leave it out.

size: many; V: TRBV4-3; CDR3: CASSQDSQGAQYF
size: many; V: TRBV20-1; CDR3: CSARDSGSSYNEQFF
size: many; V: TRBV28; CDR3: CASSFVLAGLYEQYF
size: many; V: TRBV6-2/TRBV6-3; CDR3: CASSAQGNTEAFF
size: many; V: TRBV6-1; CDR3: CASSLDRGRNEQFF
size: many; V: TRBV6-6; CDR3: CASIRDRGSGYTF
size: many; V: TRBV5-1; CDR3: CASSLVPGGYQPQHF
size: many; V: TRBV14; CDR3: CASSQGQTVKNIQYF
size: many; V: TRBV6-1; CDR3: CASSEALRTGNQPQHF
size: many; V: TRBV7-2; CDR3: CASTRDSGPREQYF
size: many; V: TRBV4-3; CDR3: CASSSPGVRGYTF
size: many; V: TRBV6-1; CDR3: CASSDWTGELFF
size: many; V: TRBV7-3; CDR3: CASSAGGAAYNEQFF
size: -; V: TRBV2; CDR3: CASWEGYSGANVLTF
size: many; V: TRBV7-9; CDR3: CASSSTGNTGELFF
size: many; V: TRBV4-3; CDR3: CASSQVRGDLYSPLHF
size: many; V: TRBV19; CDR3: CASSHLRLAASADTQYF
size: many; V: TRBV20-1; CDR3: CSAREGDQPQHF
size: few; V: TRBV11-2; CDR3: CASSLTDFRSYNEQFF
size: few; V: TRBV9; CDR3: CASSVAGGYNSPLHF
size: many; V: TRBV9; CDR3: CASSVGGSTEAFF
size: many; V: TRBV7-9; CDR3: CASSHKSSYEQYF
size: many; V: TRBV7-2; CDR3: CASSFGTGTGETQYF
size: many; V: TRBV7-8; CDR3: CASSLPGGGRNEQYF
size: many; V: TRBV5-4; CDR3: CASSAGTGPYNEQFF
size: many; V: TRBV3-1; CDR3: CASSTHGGGELFF
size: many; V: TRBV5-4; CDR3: CASSFPTTRAGELFF
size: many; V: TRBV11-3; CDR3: CASSTGGAGPYNEQFF
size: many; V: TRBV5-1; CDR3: CASSNSGGSGRTGELFF
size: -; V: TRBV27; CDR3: CASSLEGADEKLFF
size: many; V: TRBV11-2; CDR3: CASSASRGQGTQYF
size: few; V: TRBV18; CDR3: CASSPAPGTTYEQYF
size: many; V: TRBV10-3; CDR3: CAISPDRDNQPQHF
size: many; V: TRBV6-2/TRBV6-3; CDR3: CASSYGPSYEQYF
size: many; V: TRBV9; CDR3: CASSGPSGSVDEQFF
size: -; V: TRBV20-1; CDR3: CSAPGTKHNEQFF
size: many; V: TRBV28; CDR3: CASSSPPRAGANVLTF
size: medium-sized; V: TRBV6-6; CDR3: CARDWGTQYF
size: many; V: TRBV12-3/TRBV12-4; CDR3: CASSVNYNPGTGAFF
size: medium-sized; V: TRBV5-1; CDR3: CASSLGRLAGDYPDTQYF